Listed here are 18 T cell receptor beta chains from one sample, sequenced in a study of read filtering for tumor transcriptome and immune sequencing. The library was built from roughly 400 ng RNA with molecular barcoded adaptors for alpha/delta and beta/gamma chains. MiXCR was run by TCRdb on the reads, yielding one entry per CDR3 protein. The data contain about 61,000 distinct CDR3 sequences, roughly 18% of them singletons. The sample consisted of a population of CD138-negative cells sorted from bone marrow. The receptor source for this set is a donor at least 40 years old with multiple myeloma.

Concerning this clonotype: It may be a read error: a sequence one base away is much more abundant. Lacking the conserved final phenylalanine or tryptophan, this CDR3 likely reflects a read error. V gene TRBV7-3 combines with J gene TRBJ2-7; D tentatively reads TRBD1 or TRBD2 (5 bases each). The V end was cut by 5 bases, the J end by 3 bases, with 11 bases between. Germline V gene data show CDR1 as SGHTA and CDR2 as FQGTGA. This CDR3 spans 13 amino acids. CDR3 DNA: TGTGCCAGCAGCGCCCGGGACGGCTACGAGCAGTACATC. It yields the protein CASSARDGYEQYI.

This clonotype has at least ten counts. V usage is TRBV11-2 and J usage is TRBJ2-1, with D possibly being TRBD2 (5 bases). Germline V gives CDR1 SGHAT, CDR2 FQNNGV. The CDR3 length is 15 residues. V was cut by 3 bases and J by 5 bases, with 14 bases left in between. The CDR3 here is CASSFARAHHNEQFF. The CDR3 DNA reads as TGTGCCAGCAGCTTCGCGCGGGCACACCACAATGAGCAGTTCTTC.

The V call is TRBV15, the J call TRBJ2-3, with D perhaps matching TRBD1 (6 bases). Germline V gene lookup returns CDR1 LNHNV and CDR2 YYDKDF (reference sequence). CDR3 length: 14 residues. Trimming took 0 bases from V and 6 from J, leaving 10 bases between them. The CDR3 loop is CATSRDGGMDTQYF. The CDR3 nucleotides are TGTGCCACCAGCAGAGATGGGGGCATGGATACGCAGTATTTT.

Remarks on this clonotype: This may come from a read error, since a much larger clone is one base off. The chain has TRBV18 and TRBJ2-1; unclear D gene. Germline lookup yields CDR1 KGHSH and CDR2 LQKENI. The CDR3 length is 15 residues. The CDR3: CTSSPDMSSYNEQFF. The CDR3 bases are TGTACCAGCTCACCAGACATGAGCTCCTACAATGAGCAGTTCTTC.

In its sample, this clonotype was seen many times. The CDR3 bases are TGCGCCAGCAGAGCCACTAGGAGCTCCTACAATGAGCAGTTCTTC. Translated: CASRATRSSYNEQFF. J is TRBJ2-1 and V is TRBV5-1, with D possibly being TRBD2 (5 bases). The CDR3 is made up of 15 amino acids. V shed 5 bases and J shed 0 bases, with 12 bases lying between them. The germline gives CDR1 SGHRS, CDR2 YFSETQ.

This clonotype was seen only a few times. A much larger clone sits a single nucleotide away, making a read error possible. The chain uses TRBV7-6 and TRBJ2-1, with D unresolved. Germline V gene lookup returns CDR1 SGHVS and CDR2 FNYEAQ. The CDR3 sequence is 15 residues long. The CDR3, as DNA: TGTGCCAGCAGCTTAGCACCCTTCTCCCACAATGAGCAGTTCTTC. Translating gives CASSLAPFSHNEQFF. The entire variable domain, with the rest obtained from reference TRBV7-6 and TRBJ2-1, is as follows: GAGVSQSPRYKVTKRGQDVALRCDPISGHVSLYWYRQALGQGPEFLTYFNYEAQQDKSGLPNDRFSAERPEGSISTLTIQRTEQRDSAMYRCASSLAPFSHNEQFFGPGTRLTVL.

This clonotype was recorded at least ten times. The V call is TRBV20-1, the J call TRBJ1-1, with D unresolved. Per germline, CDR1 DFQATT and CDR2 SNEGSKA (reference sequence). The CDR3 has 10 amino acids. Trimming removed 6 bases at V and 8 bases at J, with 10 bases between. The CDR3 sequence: CSAPPPEAFF. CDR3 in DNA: TGCAGTGCCCCCCCCCCGGAAGCTTTCTTT.

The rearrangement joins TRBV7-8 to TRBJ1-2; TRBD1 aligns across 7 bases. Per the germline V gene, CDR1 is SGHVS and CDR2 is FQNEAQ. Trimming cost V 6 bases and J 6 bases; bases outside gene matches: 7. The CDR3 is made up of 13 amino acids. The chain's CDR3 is CASSSGTENGYTF. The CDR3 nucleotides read TGTGCCAGCAGTTCCGGGACAGAGAATGGCTACACCTTC.

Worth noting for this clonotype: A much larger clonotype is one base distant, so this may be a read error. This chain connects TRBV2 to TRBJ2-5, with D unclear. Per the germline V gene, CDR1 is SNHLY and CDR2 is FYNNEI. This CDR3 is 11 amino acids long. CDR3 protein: CASSYQEAQYF. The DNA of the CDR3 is TGTGCCAGCTCGTATCAAGAGGCCCAGTACTTC.

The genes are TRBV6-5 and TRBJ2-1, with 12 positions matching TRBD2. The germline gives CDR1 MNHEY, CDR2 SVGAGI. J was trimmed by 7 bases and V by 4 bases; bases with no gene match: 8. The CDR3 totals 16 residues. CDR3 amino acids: CASSSSASGRGNEQFF. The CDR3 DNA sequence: TGTGCCAGCAGTTCCTCGGCTAGCGGGAGGGGGAATGAGCAGTTCTTC.

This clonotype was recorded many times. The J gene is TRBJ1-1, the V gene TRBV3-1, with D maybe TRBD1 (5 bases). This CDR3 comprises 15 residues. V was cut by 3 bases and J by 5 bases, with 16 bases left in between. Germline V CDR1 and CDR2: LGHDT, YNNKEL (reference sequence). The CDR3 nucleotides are TGTGCCAGCAGCCATCGATTAGGTGGGGGGACTGAAGCTTTCTTT. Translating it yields CASSHRLGGGTEAFF. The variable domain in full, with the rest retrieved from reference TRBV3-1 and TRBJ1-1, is DTAVSQTPKYLVTQMGNDKSIKCEQNLGHDTMYWYKQDSKKFLKIMFSYNNKELIINETVPNRFSPKSPDKAHLNLHINSLELGDSAVYFCASSHRLGGGTEAFFGQGTRLTVV.

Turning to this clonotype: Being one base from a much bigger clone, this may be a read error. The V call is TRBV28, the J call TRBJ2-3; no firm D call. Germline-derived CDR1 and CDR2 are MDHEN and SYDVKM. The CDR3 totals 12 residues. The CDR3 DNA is TGTGCCAGCAGTTTAAGGTCAGATATGCAGTATTTT. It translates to CASSLRSDMQYF.

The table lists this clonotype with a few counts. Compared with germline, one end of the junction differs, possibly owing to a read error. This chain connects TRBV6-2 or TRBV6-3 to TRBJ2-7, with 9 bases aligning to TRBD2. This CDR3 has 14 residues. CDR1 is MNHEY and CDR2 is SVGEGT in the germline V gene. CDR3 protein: CASGYETSGYEQYF. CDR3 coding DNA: TGTGCCAGCGGTTACGAGACTAGCGGATACGAGCAGTACTTC.

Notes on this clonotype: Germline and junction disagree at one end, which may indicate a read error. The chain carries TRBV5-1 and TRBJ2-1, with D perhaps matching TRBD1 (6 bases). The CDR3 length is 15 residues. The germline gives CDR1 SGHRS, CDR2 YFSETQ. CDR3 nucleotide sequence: TGCGCCAGCAGCCAGGGGCAGAGCTCCCACAATGAGCAGTTCTTC. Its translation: CASSQGQSSHNEQFF.

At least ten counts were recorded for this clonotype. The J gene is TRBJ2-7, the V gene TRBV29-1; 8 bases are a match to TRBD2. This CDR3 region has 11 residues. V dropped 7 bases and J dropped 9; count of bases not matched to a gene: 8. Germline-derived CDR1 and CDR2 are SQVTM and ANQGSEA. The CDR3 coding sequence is TGCAGCGCTTTCGACGGGACTAGGCAGTACTTC. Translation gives CSAFDGTRQYF.

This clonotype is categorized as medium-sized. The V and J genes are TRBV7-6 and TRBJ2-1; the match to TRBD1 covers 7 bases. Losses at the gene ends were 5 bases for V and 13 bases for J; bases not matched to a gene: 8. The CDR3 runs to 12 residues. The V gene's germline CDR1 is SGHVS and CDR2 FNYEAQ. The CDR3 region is CASSRDRGGQFF. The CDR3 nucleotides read TGTGCCAGCAGCCGGGACAGAGGAGGCCAGTTCTTC.

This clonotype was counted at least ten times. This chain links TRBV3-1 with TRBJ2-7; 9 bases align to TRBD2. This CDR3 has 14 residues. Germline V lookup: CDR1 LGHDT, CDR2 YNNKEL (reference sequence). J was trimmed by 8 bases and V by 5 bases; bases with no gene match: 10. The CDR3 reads CASSGTSQAAKQYF. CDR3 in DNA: TGTGCCAGCAGCGGGACTAGCCAAGCAGCTAAGCAGTACTTC.

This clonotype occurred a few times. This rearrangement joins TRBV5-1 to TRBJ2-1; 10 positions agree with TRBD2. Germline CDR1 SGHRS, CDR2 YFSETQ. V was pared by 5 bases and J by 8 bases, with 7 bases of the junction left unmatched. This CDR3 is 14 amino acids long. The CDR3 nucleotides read TGCGCCAGCAGTTTAGCGGGGGGCAGCGATGAGCAGTTCTTC. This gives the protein CASSLAGGSDEQFF.